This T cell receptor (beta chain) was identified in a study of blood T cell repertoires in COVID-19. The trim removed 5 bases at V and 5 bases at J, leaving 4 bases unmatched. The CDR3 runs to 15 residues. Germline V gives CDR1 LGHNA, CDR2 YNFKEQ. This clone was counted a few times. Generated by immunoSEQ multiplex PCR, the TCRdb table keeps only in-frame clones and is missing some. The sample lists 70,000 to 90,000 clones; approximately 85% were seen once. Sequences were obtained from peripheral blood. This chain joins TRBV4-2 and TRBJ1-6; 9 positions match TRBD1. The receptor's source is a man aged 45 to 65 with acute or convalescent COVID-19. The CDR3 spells CASSMTGGNNSPLHF. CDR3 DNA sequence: TGTGCCAGCAGCATGACAGGGGGGAATAATTCACCCCTCCACTTT.